This T cell receptor beta chain derives from a study of blood T cell repertoires in COVID-19. Turning to the study itself: The United States, Italy and Spain provided the acute and convalescent COVID-19 samples.

This CDR3 region has 14 residues. Trimming shortened V by 5 bases and J by 8 bases, and 13 bases separated the two germline ends. From germline, CDR1 is ENHRY and CDR2 SYGVKD. Participant reports of clinical history set cohort assignment. Up to 2 weeks before entering the study, exposed participants had met a COVID-19 case. This clone turned up a few times. Profiled with immunoSEQ multiplex PCR; TCRdb holds only in-frame clones, not every one. Among some 340,000 clones, roughly nine tenths were seen once, and the ten largest hold around 3.9%. The chain uses TRBV10-3 and TRBJ1-6; the D gene is possibly TRBD1 (6 bases). This receptor was taken from a woman younger than 45 who had been exposed to COVID-19. The sequencing input was PBMCs or T cells enriched from blood (not recorded which). The CDR3 region is CAISFGRGDSPLHF. CDR3 nucleotides: TGTGCCATCAGTTTTGGGAGGGGGGATTCACCCCTCCACTTT.